One sample yielded the 30 T cell receptor beta chains listed below, sequenced in a study of cytomegalovirus exposure and HLA in healthy donors. This PCR relied on a set of 60 Vbeta primers and 13 Jbeta primers. This table comes from immunoSEQ multiplex PCR, and its TCRdb copy is limited to in-frame clones, with some not included. This sample carries about 120,000 clones, around 86% of them seen once, and the ten largest clones take around 2%. Specimen: PBMCs. The receptor set was obtained from a man between 25 and 39 years old in good health and CMV-seronegative.

This sequence joins TRBV19 and TRBJ2-7; 7 bases are a match to TRBD1. V was clipped by 7 bases and J by 0 bases; unmatched bases: 6. Germline CDR1 is LNHDA and CDR2 is SQIVND (reference sequence). This CDR3 has 14 amino acids. The CDR3, as DNA: TGTGCCAGTACCGTGACAGGGAGCTCCTACGAGCAGTACTTC. It codes for CASTVTGSSYEQYF.

V is TRBV27 and J is TRBJ2-7; TRBD2 aligns across 8 bases. The CDR3 totals 14 residues. CDR1 and CDR2 (germline): MNHEY, SMNVEV (reference sequence). V gave up 6 bases and J gave up 2 bases; unmatched junction bases: 6. CDR3 in amino acids: CASRERGSTYEQYF. DNA for the CDR3: TGTGCCAGCAGGGAGCGGGGGTCAACCTACGAGCAGTACTTC.

Details on this clone: One end of the junction varies from germline; a read error may be responsible. The chain has TRBV25-1 and TRBJ2-4, with a tentative D call TRBD1 (6 bases). From germline, CDR1 is MGHDK and CDR2 SYGVNS. There are 13 residues in the CDR3. The CDR3 protein is CASSGQGKNSQYF. The CDR3 coding sequence is TGTGCCAGCAGTGGGCAGGGGAAAAACAGTCAGTACTTC.

CDR3 nucleotide sequence: TGTGCCCTTGAGGTACGGATCTACGAGCAGTACTTC. It encodes CALEVRIYEQYF. The V gene is TRBV6-1, the J gene TRBJ2-5; D is ambiguous. The J call may be mistaken, given a closer DNA end match to TRBJ2-7. The CDR3 contains 12 residues. Per the germline V gene, CDR1 is MNHNS and CDR2 is SASEGT.

This sequence joins TRBV27 and TRBJ2-7; 7 nucleotides align to TRBD1. Per germline, CDR1 MNHEY and CDR2 SMNVEV (reference sequence). V dropped 6 bases and J dropped 6; count of bases not matched to a gene: 8. The CDR3 runs to 13 residues. DNA of the CDR3: TGTGCCAGCAGACAGACAGGGATCGGCGAGCAGTACTTC. This encodes CASRQTGIGEQYF.

V and J are TRBV4-3 and TRBJ2-6; TRBD2 is a possible D gene (5 bases). The CDR3 runs 18 residues. Germline-derived CDR1 and CDR2 are LGHNA and YSLEER. The V gene lost 4 bases and the J gene lost 0 bases, with 16 bases spanning the gap. DNA of the CDR3: TGCGCCAGCAGCCCAAAAAACGGGGTGATCTCTGGGGCCAACGTCCTGACTTTC. Its translation: CASSPKNGVISGANVLTF.

This clone was counted between two and nine times. The chain joins TRBV30 to TRBJ2-4, with D possibly being TRBD1 (5 bases). Germline V gene data show CDR1 as GTSNPN and CDR2 as SVGIG (reference sequence). The CDR3 is made up of 14 amino acids. V lost 0 bases, J lost 12 bases, and 18 bases lay in between. The CDR3 here is CAWSVRRGGDSQYF. CDR3 DNA: TGTGCCTGGAGTGTACGTAGGGGTGGCGACAGTCAGTACTTC.

The gene calls are TRBV7-8 and TRBJ2-7; TRBD2 aligns across 8 bases. The CDR3 sequence is 16 residues long. The V segment lost 4 bases and the J segment 3 bases; nucleotides outside the gene matches: 11. Germline-derived CDR1 and CDR2 are SGHVS and FQNEAQ. The CDR3 sequence: CASSSQLAGGYYEQYF. CDR3 coding DNA: TGTGCCAGCAGCTCACAACTCGCGGGGGGTTACTACGAGCAGTACTTC.

The gene calls are TRBV5-1 and TRBJ2-7; 10 bases agree with TRBD1. The CDR3 length is 19 residues. The J segment lost 1 base and the V segment lost 3 bases, leaving 16 bases of the junction unmatched. Germline V CDR1 and CDR2: SGHRS, YFSETQ. CDR3 sequence reads: CASSSGRDRGGSRSYEQYF. The CDR3, as DNA: TGCGCCAGCAGCTCCGGTAGGGACAGGGGAGGCAGTAGATCCTACGAGCAGTACTTC. Using reference TRBV5-1 and TRBJ2-7 for the parts outside the CDR3, the full variable domain is KAGVTQTPRYLIKTRGQQVTLSCSPISGHRSVSWYQQTPGQGLQFLFEYFSETQRNKGNFPGRFSGRQFSNSRSEMNVSTLELGDSALYLCASSSGRDRGGSRSYEQYFGPGTRLTVT.

This clone was seen more than once but under ten times. The chain links TRBV19 to TRBJ2-3, with a possible D match to TRBD2 (6 bases). The CDR3 extends over 13 amino acids. CDR1 and CDR2 from the germline V gene are LNHDA and SQIVND (reference sequence). V was clipped by 6 bases and J by 2 bases, with 9 bases between them. CDR3: CASSQRVTDTQYF. CDR3 bases: TGTGCCAGTAGCCAGCGGGTCACAGATACGCAGTATTTT.

The CDR3 region is CASSSRGNTEAFF. As DNA, the CDR3 is TGTGCCAGTTCGTCCAGGGGAAACACTGAAGCTTTCTTT. J is TRBJ1-1 and V is TRBV19, with D possibly being TRBD1 (6 bases). The CDR3 is 13 residues long. Germline CDR1 reads LNHDA; CDR2 reads SQIVND (reference sequence). V was clipped by 8 bases and J by 2 bases, with 12 bases between them.

This clone has a single count. V is TRBV7-9 and J is TRBJ2-1, with TRBD2 identical over 7 bases. Trimming cost V 4 bases and J 9 bases; bases outside gene matches: 0. The CDR3 has 11 amino acids. The germline V gene has CDR1 SEHNR and CDR2 FQNEAQ (reference sequence). CDR3 amino acids: CASSWGGEQFF. The DNA for the CDR3 is TGTGCCAGCAGCTGGGGGGGTGAGCAGTTCTTC. The full variable domain, with the rest looked up from reference TRBV7-9 and TRBJ2-1, is DTGVSQNPRHKITKRGQNVTFRCDPISEHNRLYWYRQTLGQGPEFLTYFQNEAQLEKSRLLSDRFSAERPKGSFSTLEIQRTEQGDSAMYLCASSWGGEQFFGPGTRLTVL.

The chain combines TRBV7-9 with TRBJ1-1; 7 bases fit TRBD1. This CDR3 spans 15 amino acids. The trim removed 4 bases at V and 0 bases at J, leaving 5 bases unmatched. Per germline, CDR1 SEHNR and CDR2 FQNEAQ (reference sequence). The CDR3 protein is CASSSRGGLNTEAFF. The CDR3 DNA reads TGTGCCAGCAGCTCGAGAGGGGGCCTGAACACTGAAGCTTTCTTT.

This clone showed up just once. The rearrangement uses TRBV28 and TRBJ1-1; D remains ambiguous. This CDR3 region has 12 residues. Germline CDR1 MDHEN, CDR2 SYDVKM. Between the trimmed V and J ends, which lost 6 bases and 4 bases, there was a span of 9 bases. The CDR3 nucleotides are TGTGCCAGCAGGGTACCAGGCACTGAAGCTTTCTTT. Translated, it gives CASRVPGTEAFF. Full variable domain (missing parts from reference TRBV28 and TRBJ1-1): DVKVTQSSRYLVKRTGEKVFLECVQDMDHENMFWYRQDPGLGLRLIYFSYDVKMKEKGDIPEGYSVSREKKERFSLILESASTNQTSMYLCASRVPGTEAFFGQGTRLTVV.

This chain links TRBV28 with TRBJ1-1; D may be TRBD1 (6 bases). V was shortened by 5 bases and J by 0 bases, with 19 bases between the two germline ends. The CDR3 extends over 17 amino acids. Germline CDR1 MDHEN, CDR2 SYDVKM. CDR3 amino acids: CASSPWPGQRMNTEAFF. CDR3 bases: TGTGCCAGCAGTCCGTGGCCGGGACAACGGATGAACACTGAAGCTTTCTTT. Together with reference TRBV28 and TRBJ1-1, the CDR3 gives the full variable domain: DVKVTQSSRYLVKRTGEKVFLECVQDMDHENMFWYRQDPGLGLRLIYFSYDVKMKEKGDIPEGYSVSREKKERFSLILESASTNQTSMYLCASSPWPGQRMNTEAFFGQGTRLTVV.

Only one count was recorded for this clone. V usage is TRBV6-5 and J usage is TRBJ2-6, with TRBD1 matching over 9 bases. The V gene end was trimmed by 5 bases and the J gene end by 4 bases; junction bases not matched to a gene: 3. The CDR3 runs to 15 residues. Germline-derived CDR1 and CDR2 are MNHEY and SVGAGI. CDR3 sequence: CASSHRGLGANVLTF. The CDR3 bases are TGTGCCAGCAGTCACAGGGGGCTAGGGGCCAACGTCCTGACTTTC.

This sequence joins TRBV28 and TRBJ2-7; D gene uncertain. Trimming pared 2 bases from V and 4 bases from J, leaving 3 bases between. The CDR3 spans 11 residues. Per germline, CDR1 MDHEN and CDR2 SYDVKM. The CDR3 loop reads CASSLVYEQYF. The CDR3 DNA sequence: TGTGCCAGCAGTTTAGTATACGAGCAGTACTTC.

The J gene is TRBJ1-2, the V gene TRBV7-2; 7 bases line up with TRBD1. The V gene's germline CDR1 is SGHTA and CDR2 FQGNSA. CDR3 size: 12 residues. The ends lost 5 bases at V and 5 bases at J; junction bases unmatched: 2. CDR3 DNA: TGTGCCAGCAGCCCGGGACAGTATGGCTACACCTTC. Translation gives CASSPGQYGYTF.

This clone was detected once. V is TRBV18 and J is TRBJ2-5, with a weak D call TRBD1 (5 bases). This CDR3 is built from 15 residues. V was cut by 2 bases and J by 4 bases, with 14 bases left in between. CDR1 is KGHSH, CDR2 LQKENI, per germline. As DNA, the CDR3 is TGTGCCAGCTCACCAGAAGGAGCTAGGGGAGAGACCCAGTACTTC. It specifies CASSPEGARGETQYF.

V and J are TRBV2 and TRBJ1-4; perhaps TRBD1 as D (5 bases). Looked up from germline, CDR1 is SNHLY and CDR2 is FYNNEI. The CDR3 is made up of 14 amino acids. Trimming shortened V by 8 bases and J by 3 bases, and 13 bases separated the two germline ends. Written as DNA, the CDR3 is TGTGCCAGCCGGACCGGGGGGTCTAATGAAAAACTGTTTTTT. It is translated as CASRTGGSNEKLFF.

This clone was seen once. The genes are TRBV5-1 and TRBJ1-6, with 8 bases fitting TRBD1. Trimming at V came to 4 bases and at J to 5 bases, leaving 5 bases not matched to a gene. This CDR3 comprises 15 residues. The V gene's germline CDR1 is SGHRS and CDR2 YFSETQ. The CDR3 nucleotides are TGCGCCAGCAGCGAGGGACAGGTCCATAATTCACCCCTCCACTTT. This sequence encodes CASSEGQVHNSPLHF.

The J gene is TRBJ1-6, the V gene TRBV11-2, with 9 nucleotides matching TRBD1. The CDR3 runs 13 residues. CDR1 and CDR2 from the germline V gene are SGHAT and FQNNGV. V shed 5 bases, J shed 9 bases, and the junction held 2 bases outside the gene matches. The CDR3 loop reads CASSQDRGSPLHF. The CDR3 DNA reads as TGTGCCAGCAGCCAGGACAGGGGTTCACCCCTCCACTTT.

The chain uses TRBV28 and TRBJ2-2; D might be TRBD1 (5 bases). This CDR3 has 15 amino acids. V lost 5 bases and J 5 bases, leaving 15 bases between the germline ends. In germline, CDR1 is MDHEN, CDR2 SYDVKM. The CDR3 bases are TGTGCCAGCAGTCAGGGCGAATATAGGACCGGGGAGCTGTTTTTT. Its protein product is CASSQGEYRTGELFF.

The chain joins TRBV5-5 to TRBJ2-7, with 8 positions matching TRBD1. The length of the CDR3 is 15 residues. The V gene's germline CDR1 is SGHKS and CDR2 YYEKEE (reference sequence). J was trimmed by 2 bases and V by 1 base; bases with no gene match: 5. Here the CDR3 reads CASSLPGTGPYEQYF. The CDR3 DNA reads TGTGCCAGCAGCTTGCCTGGGACAGGTCCCTACGAGCAGTACTTC.

This clone occurred once. The rearrangement uses TRBV9 and TRBJ2-5; perhaps TRBD2 as D (5 bases). Per the germline V gene, CDR1 is SGDLS and CDR2 is YYNGEE. Trimming stripped 2 bases from V and 4 bases from J, with 9 bases between. The CDR3 has 13 amino acids. The CDR3 nucleotides are TGTGCCAGCAGCGTGAGCCTAGCAGAGACCCAGTACTTC. Residues: CASSVSLAETQYF.

The chain couples TRBV2 to TRBJ1-6; D perhaps matches TRBD1 (5 bases). V lost 8 bases and J 4 bases, leaving 6 bases between the germline ends. The length of the CDR3 is 12 residues. CDR1 is SNHLY and CDR2 is FYNNEI in the germline V gene. For the CDR3, the DNA is TGTGCCAGCCAGGGATATAATTCACCCCTCCACTTT. As protein: CASQGYNSPLHF. The full variable domain, its missing parts supplied by reference TRBV2 and TRBJ1-6, is EPEVTQTPSHQVTQMGQEVILRCVPISNHLYFYWYRQILGQKVEFLVSFYNNEISEKSEIFDDQFSVERPDGSNFTLKIRSTKLEDSAMYFCASQGYNSPLHFGNGTRLTVT.

This clone was detected a few times. The CDR3 region has the DNA TGCAGTGTGCGGGGGAACACTGAAGCTTTCTTT. The encoded protein is CSVRGNTEAFF. The chain carries TRBV20-1 and TRBJ1-1; D is uncertain. This CDR3 comprises 11 residues. Germline-derived CDR1 and CDR2 are DFQATT and SNEGSKA (reference sequence). Trimming removed 7 bases at V and 1 base at J, with 7 bases between.

The chain uses TRBV28 and TRBJ2-2; D might be TRBD2 (5 bases). The CDR3 runs 16 residues. Germline V gene data show CDR1 as MDHEN and CDR2 as SYDVKM. Trimming took off 6 bases at V and 4 bases at J, with 18 bases between the two ends. DNA for the CDR3: TGTGCCAGCAGCTCGCCGCGAGGGCAGTTCACCGGGGAGCTGTTTTTT. It specifies CASSSPRGQFTGELFF.

This clone has just a few counts. The genes are TRBV6-5 and TRBJ2-7; 9 positions match TRBD1. Losses at the gene ends were 4 bases for V and 2 bases for J; bases not matched to a gene: 6. The CDR3 length is 15 residues. Per the germline V gene, CDR1 is MNHEY and CDR2 is SVGAGI. CDR3 protein: CASSSTGGPTYEQYF. The CDR3 DNA is TGTGCCAGCAGTTCTACAGGGGGCCCTACCTACGAGCAGTACTTC.

V usage is TRBV13 and J usage is TRBJ2-7; D unclear. The germline V and J ends were trimmed by 4 bases and 3 bases, with 7 bases remaining between them. The CDR3 length is 12 residues. Germline CDR1 and CDR2: PRHDT and FYEKMQ (reference sequence). The CDR3, as DNA: TGTGCCAGCAGCTCCAGATACTACGAGCAGTACTTC. Its protein is CASSSRYYEQYF.